These 2 T cell receptor beta chains came from one sample sequenced in a study of shared T cell receptors in the human thymus. TCRdb's copy holds only in-frame clones and misses some; the assay was immunoSEQ multiplex PCR. The table records some 720,000 clones, approximately 87% of them present only once. The same specimen was also included in a second study, on human thymus T cells.

The sequenced sample was thymocytes. The receptors shown here come from a boy in the first two years of life with a congenital heart defect.

The chain carries TRBV20-1 and TRBJ1-2; D unresolved. CDR1 is DFQATT and CDR2 is SNEGSKA in the germline V gene (reference sequence). Trimming pared 3 bases from V and 4 bases from J, leaving 6 bases between. The CDR3 spans 11 residues. The CDR3 loop is CSASTVYGYTF. The CDR3 bases are TGCAGTGCTAGTACGGTCTATGGCTACACCTTC.

V gene TRBV4-1 combines with J gene TRBJ1-1; D call uncertain. Germline-derived CDR1 and CDR2 are MGHRA and YSYEKL. The CDR3 loop spans 17 amino acids. With 0 bases removed from V and 3 bases from J, the gap between germline ends came to 17 bases. CDR3 region: CASSQDRGQVRDTEAFF. In DNA form, the CDR3 reads TGCGCCAGCAGCCAAGATAGAGGGCAGGTGAGGGACACTGAAGCTTTCTTT.